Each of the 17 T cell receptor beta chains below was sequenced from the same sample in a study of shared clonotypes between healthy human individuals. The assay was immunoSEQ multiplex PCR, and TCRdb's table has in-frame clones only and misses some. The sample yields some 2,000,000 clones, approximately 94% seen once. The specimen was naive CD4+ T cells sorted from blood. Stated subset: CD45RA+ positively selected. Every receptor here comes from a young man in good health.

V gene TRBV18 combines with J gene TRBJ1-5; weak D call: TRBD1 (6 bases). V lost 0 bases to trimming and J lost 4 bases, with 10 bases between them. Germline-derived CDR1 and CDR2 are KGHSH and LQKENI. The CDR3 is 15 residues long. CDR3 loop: CASSPPGRGNQPQHF. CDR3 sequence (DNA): TGTGCCAGCTCACCACCGGGCAGGGGTAATCAGCCCCAGCATTTT.

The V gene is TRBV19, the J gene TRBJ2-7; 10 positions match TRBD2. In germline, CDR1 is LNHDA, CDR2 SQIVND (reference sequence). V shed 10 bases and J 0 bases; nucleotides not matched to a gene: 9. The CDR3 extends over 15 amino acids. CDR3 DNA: TGTGCCACCTCAGAGGCTAGCGGGGGCTCCTACGAGCAGTACTTC. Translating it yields CATSEASGGSYEQYF.

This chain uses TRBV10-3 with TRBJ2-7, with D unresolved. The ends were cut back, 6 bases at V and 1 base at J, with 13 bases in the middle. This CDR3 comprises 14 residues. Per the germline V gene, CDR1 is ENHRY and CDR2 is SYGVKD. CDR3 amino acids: CAISPSSVSYEQYF. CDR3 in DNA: TGTGCCATCAGCCCATCGTCTGTTTCCTACGAGCAGTACTTC.

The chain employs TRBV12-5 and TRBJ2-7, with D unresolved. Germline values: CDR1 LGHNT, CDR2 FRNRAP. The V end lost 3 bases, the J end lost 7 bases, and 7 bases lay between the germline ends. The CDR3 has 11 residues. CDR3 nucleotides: TGTGCTAGTGGTTTACGACGAGAGCAGTACTTC. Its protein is CASGLRREQYF. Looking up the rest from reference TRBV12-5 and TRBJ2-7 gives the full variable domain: DARVTQTPRHKVTEMGQEVTMRCQPILGHNTVFWYRQTMMQGLELLAYFRNRAPLDDSGMPKDRFSAEMPDATLATLKIQPSEPRDSAVYFCASGLRREQYFGPGTRLTVT.

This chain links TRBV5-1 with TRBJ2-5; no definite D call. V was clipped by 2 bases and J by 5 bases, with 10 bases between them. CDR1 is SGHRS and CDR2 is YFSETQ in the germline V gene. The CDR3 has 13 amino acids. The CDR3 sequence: CASSFGDWETQYF. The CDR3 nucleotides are TGCGCCAGCAGCTTCGGCGATTGGGAGACCCAGTACTTC.

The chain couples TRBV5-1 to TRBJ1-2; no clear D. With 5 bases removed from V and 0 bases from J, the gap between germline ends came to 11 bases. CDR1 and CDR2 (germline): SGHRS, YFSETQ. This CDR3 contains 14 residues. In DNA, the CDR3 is TGCGCCAGCAGGCCCGACACTGCTAACTATGGCTACACCTTC. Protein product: CASRPDTANYGYTF.

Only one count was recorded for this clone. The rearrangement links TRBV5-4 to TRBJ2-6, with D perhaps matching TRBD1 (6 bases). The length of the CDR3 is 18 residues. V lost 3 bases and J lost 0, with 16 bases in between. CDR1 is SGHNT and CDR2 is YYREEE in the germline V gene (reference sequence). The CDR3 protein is CASSSVPGHFSGANVLTF. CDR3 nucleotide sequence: TGTGCCAGCAGCTCCGTCCCGGGACATTTCTCTGGGGCCAACGTCCTGACTTTC. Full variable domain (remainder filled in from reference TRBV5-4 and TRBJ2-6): ETGVTQSPTHLIKTRGQQVTLRCSSQSGHNTVSWYQQALGQGPQFIFQYYREEENGRGNFPPRFSGLQFPNYSSELNVNALELDDSALYLCASSSVPGHFSGANVLTFGAGSRLTVL.

As DNA, the CDR3 is TGCAGTGCTAGAGAGGGACCCGGGCAGTACTTC. It translates to CSAREGPGQYF. This sequence joins TRBV20-1 and TRBJ2-5, with D perhaps assigned TRBD1 or TRBD2 (5 bases each). V gave up 0 bases and J gave up 11 bases, with 10 bases separating them. This CDR3 comprises 11 residues. The germline V gene has CDR1 DFQATT and CDR2 SNEGSKA (reference sequence).

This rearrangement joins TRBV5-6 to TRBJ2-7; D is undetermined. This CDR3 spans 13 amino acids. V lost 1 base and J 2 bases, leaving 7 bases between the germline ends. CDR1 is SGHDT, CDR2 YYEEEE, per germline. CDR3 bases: TGTGCCAGCAGCTTGATGCCAACCTACGAGCAGTACTTC. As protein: CASSLMPTYEQYF. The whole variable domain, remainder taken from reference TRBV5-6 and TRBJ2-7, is DAGVTQSPTHLIKTRGQQVTLRCSPKSGHDTVSWYQQALGQGPQFIFQYYEEEERQRGNFPDRFSGHQFPNYSSELNVNALLLGDSALYLCASSLMPTYEQYFGPGTRLTVT.

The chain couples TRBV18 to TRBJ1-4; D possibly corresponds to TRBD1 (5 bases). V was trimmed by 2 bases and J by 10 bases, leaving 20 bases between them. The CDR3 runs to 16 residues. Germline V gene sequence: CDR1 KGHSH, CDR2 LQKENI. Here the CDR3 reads CASSPVPGRIGGKLFF. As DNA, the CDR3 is TGTGCCAGCTCACCAGTGCCAGGGCGGATCGGGGGAAAACTGTTTTTT.

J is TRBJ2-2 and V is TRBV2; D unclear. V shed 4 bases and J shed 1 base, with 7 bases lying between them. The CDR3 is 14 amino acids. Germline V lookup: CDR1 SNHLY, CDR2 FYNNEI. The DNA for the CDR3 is TGTGCCAGCAGTGTTGTTCAGAACACCGGGGAGCTGTTTTTT. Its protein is CASSVVQNTGELFF.

In nucleotides, the CDR3 is TGTGCCTGGGACAGGGGAAATCAGCCCCAGCATTTT. Amino acid sequence: CAWDRGNQPQHF. The V call is TRBV30, the J call TRBJ1-5; 8 bases agree with TRBD1. Germline V lookup: CDR1 GTSNPN, CDR2 SVGIG (reference sequence). Germline trimming cut 5 bases from V and 4 bases from J; bases unmatched to any gene: 1. This CDR3 has 12 residues.

Here the CDR3 reads CASSLGAYPGLDEQYF. In nucleotides, the CDR3 is TGTGCCAGCAGCTTGGGGGCGTACCCTGGCCTAGACGAGCAGTACTTC. The chain carries TRBV5-4 and TRBJ2-7, with D unclear. CDR3 length equals 16 residues. Trimming pared 0 bases from V and 5 bases from J, leaving 18 bases between. Germline V gives CDR1 SGHNT, CDR2 YYREEE (reference sequence).

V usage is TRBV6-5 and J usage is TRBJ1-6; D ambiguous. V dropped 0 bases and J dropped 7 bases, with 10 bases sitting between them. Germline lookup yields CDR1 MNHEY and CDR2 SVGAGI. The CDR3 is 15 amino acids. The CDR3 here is CASSYSWSGNSPLHF. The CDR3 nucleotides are TGTGCCAGCAGTTACTCATGGTCGGGGAATTCACCCCTCCACTTT.

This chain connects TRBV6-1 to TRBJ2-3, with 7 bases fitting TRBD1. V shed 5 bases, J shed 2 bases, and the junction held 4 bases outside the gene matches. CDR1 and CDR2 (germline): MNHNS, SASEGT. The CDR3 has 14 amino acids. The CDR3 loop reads CASSKTGYTDTQYF. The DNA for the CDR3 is TGTGCCAGCAGTAAGACAGGGTACACAGATACGCAGTATTTT.

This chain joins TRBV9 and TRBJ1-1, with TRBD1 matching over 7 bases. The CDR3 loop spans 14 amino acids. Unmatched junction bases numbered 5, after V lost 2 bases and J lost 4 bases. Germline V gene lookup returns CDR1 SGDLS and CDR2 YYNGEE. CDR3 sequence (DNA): TGTGCCAGCAGCGTCAGACAGGGCTCCACTGAAGCTTTCTTT. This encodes CASSVRQGSTEAFF.

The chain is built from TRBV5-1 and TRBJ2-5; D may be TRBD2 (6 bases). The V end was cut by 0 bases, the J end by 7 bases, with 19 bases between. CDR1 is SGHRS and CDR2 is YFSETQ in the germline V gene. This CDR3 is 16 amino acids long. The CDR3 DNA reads TGCGCCAGCAGCTTGGCCGAGACCTCCGACGGGGGGACCCAGTACTTC. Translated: CASSLAETSDGGTQYF.